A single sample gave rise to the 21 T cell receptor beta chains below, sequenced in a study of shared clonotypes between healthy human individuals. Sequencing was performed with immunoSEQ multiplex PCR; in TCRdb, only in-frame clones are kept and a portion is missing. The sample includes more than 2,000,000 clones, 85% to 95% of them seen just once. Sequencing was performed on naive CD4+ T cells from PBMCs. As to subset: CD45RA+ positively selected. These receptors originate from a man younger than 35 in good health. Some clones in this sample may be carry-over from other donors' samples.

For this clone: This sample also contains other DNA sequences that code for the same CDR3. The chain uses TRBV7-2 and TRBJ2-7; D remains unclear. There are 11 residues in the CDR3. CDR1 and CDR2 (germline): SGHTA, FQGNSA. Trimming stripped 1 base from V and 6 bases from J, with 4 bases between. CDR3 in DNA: TGTGCCAGCAGCTTAGTAAGCGAGCAGTACTTC. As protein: CASSLVSEQYF.

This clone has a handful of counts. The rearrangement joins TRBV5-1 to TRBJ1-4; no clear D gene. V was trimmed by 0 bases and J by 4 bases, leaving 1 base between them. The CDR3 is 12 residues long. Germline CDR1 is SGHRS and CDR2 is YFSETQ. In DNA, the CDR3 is TGCGCCAGCAGCTTGGGTAATGAAAAACTGTTTTTT. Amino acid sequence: CASSLGNEKLFF. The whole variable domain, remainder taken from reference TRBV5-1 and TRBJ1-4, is KAGVTQTPRYLIKTRGQQVTLSCSPISGHRSVSWYQQTPGQGLQFLFEYFSETQRNKGNFPGRFSGRQFSNSRSEMNVSTLELGDSALYLCASSLGNEKLFFGSGTQLSVL.

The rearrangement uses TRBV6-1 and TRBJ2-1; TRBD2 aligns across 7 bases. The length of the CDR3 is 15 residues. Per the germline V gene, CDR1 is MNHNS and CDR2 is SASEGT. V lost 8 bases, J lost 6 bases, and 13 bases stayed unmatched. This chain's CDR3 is CASLRPGLVSNEQFF. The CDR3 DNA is TGTGCCAGCTTACGTCCCGGACTAGTGTCCAATGAGCAGTTCTTC.

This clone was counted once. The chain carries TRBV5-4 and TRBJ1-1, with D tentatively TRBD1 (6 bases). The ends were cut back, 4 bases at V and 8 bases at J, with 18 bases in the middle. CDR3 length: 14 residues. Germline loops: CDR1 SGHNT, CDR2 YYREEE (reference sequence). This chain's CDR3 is CASSPPDRQFEAFF. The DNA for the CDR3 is TGTGCCAGCAGCCCCCCCGACAGGCAATTCGAAGCTTTCTTT.

For the CDR3, the DNA is TGTGCCAGCAGTTACCCAGCGGCGAACACCGGGGAGCTGTTTTTT. Amino acid sequence: CASSYPAANTGELFF. V usage is TRBV6-5 and J usage is TRBJ2-2, with D possibly being TRBD2 (5 bases). Trimming took 2 bases from V and 0 from J, leaving 7 bases between them. This CDR3 region has 15 residues. Germline V gives CDR1 MNHEY, CDR2 SVGAGI.

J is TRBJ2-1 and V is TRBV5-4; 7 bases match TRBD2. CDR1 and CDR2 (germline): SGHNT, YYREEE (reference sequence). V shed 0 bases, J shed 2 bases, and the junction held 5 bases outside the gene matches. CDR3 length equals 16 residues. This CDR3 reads CASSLAASGTYNEQFF. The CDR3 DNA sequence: TGTGCCAGCAGCTTGGCGGCTAGCGGTACCTACAATGAGCAGTTCTTC.

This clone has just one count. The CDR3 region is CATRSAGLTDTQYF. The CDR3 coding sequence is TGTGCCACGAGGAGCGCGGGGCTCACAGATACGCAGTATTTT. V usage is TRBV2 and J usage is TRBJ2-3, with D perhaps matching TRBD2 (6 bases). Germline loops: CDR1 SNHLY, CDR2 FYNNEI. V was clipped by 10 bases and J by 2 bases, with 16 bases between them. The CDR3 has 14 residues.

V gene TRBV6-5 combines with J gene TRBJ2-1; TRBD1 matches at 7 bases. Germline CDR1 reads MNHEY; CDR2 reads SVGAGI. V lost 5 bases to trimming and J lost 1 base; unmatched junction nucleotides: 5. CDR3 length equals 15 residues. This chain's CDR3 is CASSTKQGSYNEQFF. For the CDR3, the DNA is TGTGCCAGCAGTACGAAACAGGGGTCCTACAATGAGCAGTTCTTC.

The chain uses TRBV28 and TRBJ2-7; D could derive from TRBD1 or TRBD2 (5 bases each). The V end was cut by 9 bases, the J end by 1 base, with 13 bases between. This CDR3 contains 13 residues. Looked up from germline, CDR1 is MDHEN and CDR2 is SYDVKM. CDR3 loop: CASHEGRSYEQYF. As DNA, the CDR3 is TGTGCCAGTCACGAGGGGAGATCCTACGAGCAGTACTTC. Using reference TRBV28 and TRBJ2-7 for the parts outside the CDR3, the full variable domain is DVKVTQSSRYLVKRTGEKVFLECVQDMDHENMFWYRQDPGLGLRLIYFSYDVKMKEKGDIPEGYSVSREKKERFSLILESASTNQTSMYLCASHEGRSYEQYFGPGTRLTVT.

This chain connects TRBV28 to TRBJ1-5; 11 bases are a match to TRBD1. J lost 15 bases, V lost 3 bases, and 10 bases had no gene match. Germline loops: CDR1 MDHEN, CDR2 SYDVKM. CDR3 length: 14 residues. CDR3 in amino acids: CASSFLGQGVRGHF. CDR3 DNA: TGTGCCAGCAGTTTTTTGGGACAGGGGGTACGGGGGCATTTT.

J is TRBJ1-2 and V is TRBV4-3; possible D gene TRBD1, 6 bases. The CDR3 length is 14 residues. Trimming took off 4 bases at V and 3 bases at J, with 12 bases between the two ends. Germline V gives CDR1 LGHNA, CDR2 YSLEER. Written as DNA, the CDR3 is TGCGCCAGCAGCCTCGCACAGGGAGACTATGGCTACACCTTC. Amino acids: CASSLAQGDYGYTF.

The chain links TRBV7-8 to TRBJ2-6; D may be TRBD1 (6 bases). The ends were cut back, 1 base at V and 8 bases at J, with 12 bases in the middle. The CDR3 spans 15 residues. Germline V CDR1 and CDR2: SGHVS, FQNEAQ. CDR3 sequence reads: CASSLEAGESNVLTF. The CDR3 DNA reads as TGTGCCAGCAGCTTAGAGGCAGGGGAATCCAACGTCCTGACTTTC.

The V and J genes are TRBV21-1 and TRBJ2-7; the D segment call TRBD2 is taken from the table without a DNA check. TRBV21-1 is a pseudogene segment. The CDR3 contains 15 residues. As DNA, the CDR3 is TGTGCCAGTATTCTAAATCGATCCGTCCGCTACGAGCAGTACTTC. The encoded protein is CASILNRSVRYEQYF.

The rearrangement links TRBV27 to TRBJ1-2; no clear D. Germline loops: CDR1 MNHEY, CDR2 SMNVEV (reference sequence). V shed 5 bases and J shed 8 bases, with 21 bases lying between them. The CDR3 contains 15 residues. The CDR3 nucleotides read TGTGCCAGCAGTACCATTGACGGGTTTCTATCCGGCTACACCTTC. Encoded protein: CASSTIDGFLSGYTF.

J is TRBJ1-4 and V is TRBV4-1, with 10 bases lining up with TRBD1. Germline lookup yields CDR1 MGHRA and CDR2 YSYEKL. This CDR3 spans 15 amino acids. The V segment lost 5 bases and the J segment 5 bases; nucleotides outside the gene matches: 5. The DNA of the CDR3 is TGCGCCAGCAGCGCCCCGGGACAGGGGAATGAAAAACTGTTTTTT. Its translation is CASSAPGQGNEKLFF.

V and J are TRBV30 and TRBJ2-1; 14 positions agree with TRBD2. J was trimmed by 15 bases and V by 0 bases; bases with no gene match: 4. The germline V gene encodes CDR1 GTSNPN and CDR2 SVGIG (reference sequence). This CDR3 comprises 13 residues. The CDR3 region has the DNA TGTGCCTGGAGTGTGGGACTAGCGGGAGTAGTGTTCTTC. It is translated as CAWSVGLAGVVFF.

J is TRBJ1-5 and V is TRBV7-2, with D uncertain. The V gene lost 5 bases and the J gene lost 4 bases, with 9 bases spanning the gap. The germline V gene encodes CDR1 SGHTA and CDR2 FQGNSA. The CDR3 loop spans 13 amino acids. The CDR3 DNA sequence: TGTGCCAGCAGCCGTCGGGAGAATCAGCCCCAGCATTTT. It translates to CASSRRENQPQHF.

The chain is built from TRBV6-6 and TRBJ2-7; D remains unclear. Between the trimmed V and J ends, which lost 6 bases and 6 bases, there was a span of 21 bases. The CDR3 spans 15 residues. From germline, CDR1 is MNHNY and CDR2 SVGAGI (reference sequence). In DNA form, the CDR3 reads TGTGCCAGCAGCCTCAGTCTTGGACGAAGTGGCGAGCAGTACTTC. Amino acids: CASSLSLGRSGEQYF.

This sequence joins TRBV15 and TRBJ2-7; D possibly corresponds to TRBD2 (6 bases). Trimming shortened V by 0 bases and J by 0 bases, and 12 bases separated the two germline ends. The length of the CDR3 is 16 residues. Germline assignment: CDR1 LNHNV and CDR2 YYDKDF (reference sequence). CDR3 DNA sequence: TGTGCCACCAGCAGAGATCTCGACGGGAGCTCCTACGAGCAGTACTTC. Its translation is CATSRDLDGSSYEQYF.

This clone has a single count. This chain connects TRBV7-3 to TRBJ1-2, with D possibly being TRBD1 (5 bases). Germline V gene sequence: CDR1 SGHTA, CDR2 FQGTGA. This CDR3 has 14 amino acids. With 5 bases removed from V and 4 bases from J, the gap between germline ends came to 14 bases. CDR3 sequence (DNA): TGTGCCAGCAGCCAGACGGGGGGAGGCTATGGCTACACCTTC. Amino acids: CASSQTGGGYGYTF. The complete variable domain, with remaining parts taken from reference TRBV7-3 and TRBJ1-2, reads GAGVSQTPSNKVTEKGKYVELRCDPISGHTALYWYRQSLGQGPEFLIYFQGTGAADDSGLPNDRFFAVRPEGSVSTLKIQRTERGDSAVYLCASSQTGGGYGYTFGSGTRLTVV.

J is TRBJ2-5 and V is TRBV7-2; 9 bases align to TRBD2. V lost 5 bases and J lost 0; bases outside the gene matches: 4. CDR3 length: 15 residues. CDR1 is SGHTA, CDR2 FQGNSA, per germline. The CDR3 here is CASSPGLAYQETQYF. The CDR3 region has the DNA TGTGCCAGCAGCCCCGGACTAGCGTACCAAGAGACCCAGTACTTC. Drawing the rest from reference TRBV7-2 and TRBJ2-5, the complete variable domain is GAGVSQSPSNKVTEKGKDVELRCDPISGHTALYWYRQSLGQGLEFLIYFQGNSAPDKSGLPSDRFSAERTGGSVSTLTIQRTQQEDSAVYLCASSPGLAYQETQYFGPGTRLLVL.